This T cell receptor beta chain was captured in a study of T cell responses to AZD1222 COVID-19 vaccine. Concerning this clone: Its ends do not fully match the called genes, so a read error is possible.

Profiling relied on immunoSEQ multiplex PCR, and the TCRdb table lists in-frame clones only, not all of them. The sample carries 170,000 or so clones, 90% recorded once. This sample comprised peripheral blood, obtained on day 0 of AZD1222 vaccination. This receptor was taken from an adult in good health.

The CDR3: CASGALGAVAF. In nucleotides, the CDR3 is TGTGCCAGCGGCGCCCTGGGGGCCGTAGCCTTC. This rearrangement joins TRBV3-1 (or the pseudogene TRBV3-2) to TRBJ2-7, with D maybe TRBD1 (6 bases). CDR1 and CDR2 (germline): LGHDT, YNNKEL (reference sequence). The length of the CDR3 is 11 residues.